The sample holds one count of the clone carrying this T cell receptor beta chain. CDR3 length: 15 residues. Per germline, CDR1 MDHEN and CDR2 SYDVKM. The V and J ends lost 6 bases and 1 base respectively, with 15 bases between them. The data derive from a study of blood T cell repertoires in COVID-19. Study background: The United States, Italy and Spain provided the acute and convalescent COVID-19 samples. PBMCs, B-cell-depleted T cells, or T cells were the source of the cDNA or gDNA that made up the material.

In the study's own analysis: Counts of nucleated cells, estimated from reference gene primer amplification, were obtained. TCRdb keeps only in-frame clones here, not all; method: immunoSEQ multiplex PCR. Clone size and V and J calls were adopted from that table, with D and trimming inferred from the DNA. The repertoire includes about 200,000 clones, roughly 82% of them detected once, and less than 15% sits in the top ten. The chain links TRBV28 to TRBJ2-5; D possibly corresponds to TRBD1 (6 bases). The material sequenced was peripheral blood. The clonotype originates from a human donor in a cohort sampled during active COVID-19. Here the CDR3 DNA reads TGTGCCAGCAGCCTACAGGGAGCTTCCCAAGAGACCCAGTACTTC. Its protein product is CASSLQGASQETQYF.